Ten or more counts support the clone carrying this TCR beta chain. Its specificity is not known. This record comes from a study of T cells in Graves' hyperthyroidism and ophthalmopathy. Study information: At the time of initial diagnosis and before any treatment, peripheral blood was collected. General study points: Blood also held most thyroid clonotypes expanded beyond 0.001.

In making diagnoses, clinical symptoms, serum thyroxine and TRAb, thyroid ultrasound and orbital computed tomography were all used. Drawn at first hyperthyroidism diagnosis, the blood sample preceded any ophthalmopathy symptoms. TCR beta CDR3 sequences were amplified from RNA transcripts. With the HTBI primer set, the TCR CDR3 went through a first round of RT-PCR. From the multiplex PCR reads, TCRdb called clonotypes with MiXCR, one entry per CDR3 protein. The sample lists around 280,000 distinct CDR3 sequences; more than 10% were seen once. Sequencing input: blood. The TCR sequence derives from a woman in her thirties with Graves' hyperthyroidism that later progressed to Graves' ophthalmopathy.

CDR3 region: CSASAERDTDTQYF. The CDR3 DNA reads TGCAGTGCTAGTGCGGAAAGGGACACAGATACGCAGTATTTT. The chain couples TRBV20-1 to TRBJ2-3, with D unresolved. V lost 3 bases to trimming and J lost 2 bases, with 12 bases between them. This CDR3 spans 14 amino acids. Germline lookup yields CDR1 DFQATT and CDR2 SNEGSKA (reference sequence).